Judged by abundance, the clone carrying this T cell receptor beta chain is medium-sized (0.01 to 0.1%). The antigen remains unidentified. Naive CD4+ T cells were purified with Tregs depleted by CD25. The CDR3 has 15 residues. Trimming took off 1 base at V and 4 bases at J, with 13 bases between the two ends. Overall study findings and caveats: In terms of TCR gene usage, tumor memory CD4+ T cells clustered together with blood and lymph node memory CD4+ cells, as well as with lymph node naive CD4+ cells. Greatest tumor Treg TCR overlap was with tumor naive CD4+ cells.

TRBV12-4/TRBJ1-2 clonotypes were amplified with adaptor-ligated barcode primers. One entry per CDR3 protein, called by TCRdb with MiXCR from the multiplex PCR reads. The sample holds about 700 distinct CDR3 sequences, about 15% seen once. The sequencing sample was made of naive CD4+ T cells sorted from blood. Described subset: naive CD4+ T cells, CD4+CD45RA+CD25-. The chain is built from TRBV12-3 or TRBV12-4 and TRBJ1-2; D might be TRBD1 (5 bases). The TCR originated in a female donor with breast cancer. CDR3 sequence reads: CASSLDGTATYGYTF. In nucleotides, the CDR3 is TGTGCCAGCAGTTTAGACGGGACTGCTACCTATGGCTACACCTTC.